This T cell receptor (beta chain) was identified during a study of beta chain features in type 1 diabetes. In its sample, this clone was seen a few times. Its antigen remains unknown. Investigators reverse transcribed all isolated RNA, so they sequenced expressed TCRB transcripts. Sequenced by immunoSEQ multiplex PCR; TCRdb stores in-frame clones only, minus some. Here the sample spans around 650,000 clones, roughly 12% being singletons. Study-level points and caveats: Within each of all four CD4+ subsets, Type 1 diabetes patients had TCRB CDR3s that were moderately but significantly shorter.

The source of this sequence is a man under 40 with type 1 diabetes. Specimen: naive CD4+ T cells from blood.

The CDR3, as DNA: TGTGCCAGCAGATGGGTGCAGTACTTC. Its translation: CASRWVQYF. V and J are TRBV27 and TRBJ2-7, with D hard to call. This CDR3 comprises 9 residues. From germline, CDR1 is MNHEY and CDR2 SMNVEV (reference sequence). Trimming left V 6 bases short and J 9 bases short, with 6 bases between.